This TCR beta chain originates from a study of cytomegalovirus exposure and HLA in healthy donors. Trimming removed 0 bases from V and 7 bases from J; junction bases left unmatched: 9. The CDR3 has 16 residues. Germline V gives CDR1 LGHNA, CDR2 YNFKEQ. The primer mix had 60 Vbeta and 13 Jbeta primers. Produced via immunoSEQ multiplex PCR; TCRdb's table is partial and in-frame only. The sample records roughly 77,000 clones, around 72% being singletons. This clonotype originated in a woman aged 40 to 55 in good health and CMV-seropositive. Sequencing was carried out using PBMCs. The gene calls are TRBV4-2 and TRBJ2-3; 8 positions match TRBD2. The CDR3 here is CASSQDDRGGGYTQYF. CDR3 DNA sequence: TGTGCCAGCAGCCAAGATGACCGGGGGGGCGGATATACGCAGTATTTT.